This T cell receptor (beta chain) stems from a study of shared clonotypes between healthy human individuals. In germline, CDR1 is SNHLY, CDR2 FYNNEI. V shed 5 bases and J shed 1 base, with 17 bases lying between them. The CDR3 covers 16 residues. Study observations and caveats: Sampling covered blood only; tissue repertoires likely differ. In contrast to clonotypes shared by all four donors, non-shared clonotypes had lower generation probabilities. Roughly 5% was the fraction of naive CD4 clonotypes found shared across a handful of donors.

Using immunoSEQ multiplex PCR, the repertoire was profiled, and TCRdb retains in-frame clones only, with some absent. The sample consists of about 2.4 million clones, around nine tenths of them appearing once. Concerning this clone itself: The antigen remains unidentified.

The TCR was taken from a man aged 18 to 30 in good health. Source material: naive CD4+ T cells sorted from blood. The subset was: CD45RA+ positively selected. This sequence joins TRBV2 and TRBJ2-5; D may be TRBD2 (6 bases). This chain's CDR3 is CASSISGLGVQETQYF. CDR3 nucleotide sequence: TGTGCCAGCAGTATCAGCGGGTTGGGGGTCCAAGAGACCCAGTACTTC.